This T cell receptor (beta chain) was recorded in a study of Ad26.COV2.S vaccination and SARS-CoV-2 variants. The wider study: Ad26.COV2.S given intramuscularly, once or twice 56 days apart.

Sequencing used immunoSEQ multiplex PCR; TCRdb keeps in-frame clones, though not all of them. Here the sample spans around 300,000 clones, approximately 86% being singletons. Treatment of the sample: around 19 received Ad26.COV2.S at low or high dose, single or two shots; about five received placebo; per-sample allocation not given. The investigators took samples on day 63 after the first vaccine or placebo injection. With 9 bases clipped from V and 10 bases from J, the junction kept 10 bases outside the gene matches. The CDR3 is 13 amino acids. The chain uses TRBV23-1 and TRBJ1-1; 11 bases match TRBD1. TRBV23-1 is noted as an ORF with a role that remains uncertain. This sample comprised peripheral blood, obtained in a trial of Ad26.COV2.S vaccine versus placebo. The sequence was obtained from a person aged 18-65 years who received the Ad26.COV2.S COVID-19 vaccine or a placebo. CDR3 in amino acids: CASSSRGTGGAFF. The CDR3 coding sequence is TGCGCCAGTAGTTCCCGGGGGACAGGGGGAGCTTTCTTT.